This TCR beta chain was sequenced during a study of OX40 agonist ivuxolimab in advanced cancers. Whole-study context: An agonistic anti-OX40 (CD134) antibody, ivuxolimab, was used to treat the patients.

Of note for this clone: Its matching antigen is unknown.

CDR1 MGHRA and CDR2 YSYEKL come from the germline V gene. Trimming cost V 6 bases and J 4 bases; bases outside gene matches: 12. The CDR3 runs to 16 residues. Generated by immunoSEQ multiplex PCR, the TCRdb table keeps only in-frame clones and is missing some. The top ten hold roughly 12% of the sample, which has tens of thousands of clones, approximately 90% seen once. Study outcomes and limitations: There was clonal expansion of CD4+ and CD8+ blood T cells by week 6 at 0.1 to 3.0 mg/kg.

This receptor was identified in an adult with an advanced solid tumor such as melanoma, head and neck, liver or kidney cancer. Sequenced here: CD4+ or CD8+ T cells sorted from blood, sampled in a trial of the OX40 agonist ivuxolimab. This rearrangement joins TRBV4-1 to TRBJ2-1, with 7 bases fitting TRBD2. The CDR3 DNA follows: TGCGCCAGCAGTTCAGAGGCAGCGGGGACGTACAATGAGCAGTTCTTC. Its translation: CASSSEAAGTYNEQFF.